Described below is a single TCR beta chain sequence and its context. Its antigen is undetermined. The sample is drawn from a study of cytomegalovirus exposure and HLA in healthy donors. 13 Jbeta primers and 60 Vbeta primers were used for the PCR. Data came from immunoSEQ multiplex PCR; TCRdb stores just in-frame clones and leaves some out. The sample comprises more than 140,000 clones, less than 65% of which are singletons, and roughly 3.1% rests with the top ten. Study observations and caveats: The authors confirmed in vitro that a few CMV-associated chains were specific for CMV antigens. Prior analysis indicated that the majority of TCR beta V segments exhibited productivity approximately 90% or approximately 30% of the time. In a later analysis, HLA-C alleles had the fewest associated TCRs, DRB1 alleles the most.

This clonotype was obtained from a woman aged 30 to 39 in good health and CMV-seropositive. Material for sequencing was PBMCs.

CDR3 DNA: TGTGCCAGTAAGAAGCTAGCGGGTACAGATACGCAGTATTTT. The encoded protein is CASKKLAGTDTQYF. V usage is TRBV19 and J usage is TRBJ2-3; 8 bases agree with TRBD2. After removal of 7 bases from V and 3 bases from J, the junction contained 6 bases not matched to a gene. The CDR3 loop spans 14 amino acids. Germline CDR1 reads LNHDA; CDR2 reads SQIVND (reference sequence).